This T cell receptor (beta chain) was obtained from a study of Tregs in tolerant kidney transplant recipients. V was pared by 11 bases and J by 0 bases, with 17 bases between. In germline, CDR1 is WSHSY, CDR2 SAAADI. This CDR3 comprises 15 residues. Assay used: immunoSEQ multiplex PCR; TCRdb lists only in-frame clones, some missing. Among around 66,000 clones, approximately 85% were seen once, and the ten largest hold around 2.3%. Thawed PBMCs were FACS-sorted into unstimulated CD4+CD25+CD127- regulatory T cells, CD4+CD25- non-regulatory cells, CD4 and CD8 cells. Before regulatory T cell sorting, thawed PBMCs rested overnight at 37°C in about 220 IU/ml IL-2.

The chain uses TRBV10-2 and TRBJ2-1; D is unclear. The sequencing used Tregs from blood, collected before the transplant. The TCR comes from a human donor who received a combined kidney and bone marrow transplant. CDR3 loop: CARTGGTTSYNEQFF. The CDR3 coding sequence is TGCGCCCGCACTGGCGGAACTACCTCCTACAATGAGCAGTTCTTC.